The clone carrying this T cell receptor beta chain was detected only a few times. Antigen: not known. The sample is drawn from a study of early T cells in non-severe SARS-CoV-2 infection. Study background: Bulk RNA isolated from unsorted whole blood underwent sequencing; chains were not paired. Whole-study results and caveats: VDJdb matches were skewed toward anti-spike CD8 T cell responses.

Individually, cDNA molecules had unique molecular identifiers attached to them. One entry per CDR3 protein results from TCRdb running MiXCR on the 5' RACE reads. The table records tens of thousands of distinct CDR3 sequences, 9% to 15% of them present only once. From germline, CDR1 is SGHRS and CDR2 YFSETQ. The V and J ends lost 2 bases and 2 bases respectively, with 7 bases between them. The length of the CDR3 is 13 residues. The chain links TRBV5-1 to TRBJ2-5; D remains unclear. The sample consisted of whole blood. The sequence was obtained from an adult who was a healthcare worker with PCR-confirmed SARS-CoV-2 infection or an uninfected control (not recorded which). The CDR3 sequence: CASSFPFQETQYF. The DNA of the CDR3 is TGCGCCAGCAGCTTCCCCTTTCAAGAGACCCAGTACTTC.